This TCR beta chain was sequenced for a study of blood T cells in healthy people across ages. PCR was performed a second time for about 6 to 12 cycles using a sample-barcoded 5' primer and a J-beta primer mix. Via MiXCR, TCRdb re-called the 5' RACE reads, giving one row per CDR3 protein. The table includes around 1,000,000 distinct CDR3 sequences, 20% to 25% detected once. Total RNA, at least 5.5 micrograms per sample, was extracted from PBMCs. This clonotype was observed a few times. The V segment lost 3 bases and the J segment 0 bases; nucleotides outside the gene matches: 11. This CDR3 has 19 amino acids. Germline V gene sequence: CDR1 SGHVS, CDR2 FQNEAQ. These data also featured in a second study, about T cells of mothers and their children. As reported in that work: Versus unrelated pairs, overlap was slightly higher in related mother-child pairs, without reaching significance.

This TCR derives from a girl aged 2 to 9 in good health. The sequenced sample was blood. This sequence joins TRBV7-8 and TRBJ1-4, with 9 bases fitting TRBD1. The CDR3 loop is CASSLARTGAYATNEKLFF. The CDR3 DNA sequence: TGTGCCAGCAGCTTGGCACGGACAGGGGCATATGCAACTAATGAAAAACTGTTTTTT.